This T cell receptor beta chain was observed in a study of response to subunit inactivated influenza vaccine. The study, taken as a whole, reports: Each seasonal influenza vaccination, the authors suggested, recruits few new T cells.

This clonotype was counted between two and nine times. The antigen is not known. From the RT-PCR reads, TCRdb called clonotypes with MiXCR, one entry per CDR3 protein. Here the sample spans hundreds of thousands of distinct CDR3 sequences, 12% being singletons. Germline V gene data show CDR1 as MGHRA and CDR2 as YSYEKL. Losses at the gene ends were 4 bases for V and 0 bases for J; bases not matched to a gene: 4. The CDR3 has 15 amino acids. V and J are TRBV4-1 and TRBJ1-2, with 8 bases lining up with TRBD1. The material was PBMCs from blood, obtained on the day of vaccination. This TCR derives from a middle-aged man who received an inactivated influenza vaccine. The CDR3: CASSPTGQANYGYTF. The CDR3 region has the DNA TGCGCCAGCAGCCCAACGGGACAGGCTAACTATGGCTACACCTTC.